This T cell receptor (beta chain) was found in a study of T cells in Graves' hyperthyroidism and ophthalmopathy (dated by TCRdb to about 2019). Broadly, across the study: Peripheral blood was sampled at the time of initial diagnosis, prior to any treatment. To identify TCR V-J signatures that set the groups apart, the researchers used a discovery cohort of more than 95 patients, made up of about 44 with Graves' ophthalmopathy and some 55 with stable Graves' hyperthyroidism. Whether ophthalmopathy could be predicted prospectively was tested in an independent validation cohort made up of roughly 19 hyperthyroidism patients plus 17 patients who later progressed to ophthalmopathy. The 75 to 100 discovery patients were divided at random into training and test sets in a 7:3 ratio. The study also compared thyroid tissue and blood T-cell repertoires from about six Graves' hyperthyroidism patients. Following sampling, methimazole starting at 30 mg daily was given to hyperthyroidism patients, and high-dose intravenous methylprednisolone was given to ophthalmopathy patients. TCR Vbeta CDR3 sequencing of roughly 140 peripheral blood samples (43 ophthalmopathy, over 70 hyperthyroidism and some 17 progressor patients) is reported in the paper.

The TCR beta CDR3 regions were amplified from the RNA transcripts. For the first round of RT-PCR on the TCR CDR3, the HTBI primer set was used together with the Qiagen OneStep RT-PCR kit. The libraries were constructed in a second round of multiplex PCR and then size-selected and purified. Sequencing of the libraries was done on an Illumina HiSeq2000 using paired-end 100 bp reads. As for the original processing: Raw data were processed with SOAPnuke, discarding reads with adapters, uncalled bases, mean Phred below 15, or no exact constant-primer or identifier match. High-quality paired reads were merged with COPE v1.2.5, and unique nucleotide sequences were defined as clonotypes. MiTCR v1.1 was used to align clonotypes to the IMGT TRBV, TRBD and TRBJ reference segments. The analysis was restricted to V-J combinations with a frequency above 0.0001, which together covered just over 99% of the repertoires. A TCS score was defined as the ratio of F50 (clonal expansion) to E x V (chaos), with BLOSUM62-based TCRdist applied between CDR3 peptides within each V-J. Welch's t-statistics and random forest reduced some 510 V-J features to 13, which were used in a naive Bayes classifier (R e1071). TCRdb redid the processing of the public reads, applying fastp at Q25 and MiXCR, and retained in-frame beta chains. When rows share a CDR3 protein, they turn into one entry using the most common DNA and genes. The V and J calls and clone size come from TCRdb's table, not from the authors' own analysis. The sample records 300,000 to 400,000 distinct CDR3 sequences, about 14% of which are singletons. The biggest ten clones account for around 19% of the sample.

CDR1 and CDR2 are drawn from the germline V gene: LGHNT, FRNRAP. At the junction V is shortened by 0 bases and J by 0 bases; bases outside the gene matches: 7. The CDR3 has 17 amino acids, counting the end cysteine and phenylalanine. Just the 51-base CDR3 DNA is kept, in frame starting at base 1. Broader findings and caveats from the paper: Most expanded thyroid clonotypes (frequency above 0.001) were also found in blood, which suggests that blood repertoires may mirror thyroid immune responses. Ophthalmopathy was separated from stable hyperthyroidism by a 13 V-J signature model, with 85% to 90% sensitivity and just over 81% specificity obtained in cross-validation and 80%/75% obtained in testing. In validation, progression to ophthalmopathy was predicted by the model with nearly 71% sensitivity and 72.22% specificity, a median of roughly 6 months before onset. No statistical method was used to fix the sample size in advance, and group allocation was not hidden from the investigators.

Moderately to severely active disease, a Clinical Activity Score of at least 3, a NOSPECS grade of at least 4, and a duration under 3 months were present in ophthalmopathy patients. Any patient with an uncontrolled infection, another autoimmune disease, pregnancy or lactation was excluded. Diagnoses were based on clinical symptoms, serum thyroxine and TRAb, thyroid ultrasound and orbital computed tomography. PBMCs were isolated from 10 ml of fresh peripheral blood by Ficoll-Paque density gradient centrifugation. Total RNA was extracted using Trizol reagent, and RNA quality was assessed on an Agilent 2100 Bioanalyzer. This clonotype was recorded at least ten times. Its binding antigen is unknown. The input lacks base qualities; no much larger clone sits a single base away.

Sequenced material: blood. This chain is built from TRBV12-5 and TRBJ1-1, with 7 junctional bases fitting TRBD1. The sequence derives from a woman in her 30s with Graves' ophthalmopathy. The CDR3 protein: CASGLVIPGQMNTEAFF. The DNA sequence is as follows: TGTGCTAGTGGTTTGGTTATTCCGGGACAGATGAACACTGAAGCTTTCTTT.